Below, one T cell receptor beta chain is given with its context. Individuals aged roughly 18 to 95 years were recruited from 24 US areas. The sample comes from a study of blood T cell repertoires in COVID-19. Repertoires were generated with immunoSEQ multiplex PCR, while TCRdb's copy carries only in-frame clones and drops some. In the table there are about 140,000 clones, approximately 85% of which are singletons. Germline assignment: CDR1 LNHNV and CDR2 YYDKDF (reference sequence). V was clipped by 5 bases and J by 0 bases, with 10 bases between them. CDR3 length equals 14 residues. The specimen was PBMCs or T cells enriched from blood (not recorded which). V and J are TRBV15 and TRBJ1-2, with D perhaps TRBD1 (6 bases). This TCR came from a woman aged 50 to 65 with acute COVID-19. The CDR3 here is CATSPDRTNYGYTF. The CDR3 DNA reads TGTGCCACCAGCCCGGACAGAACTAACTATGGCTACACCTTC. Supplemented by reference TRBV15 and TRBJ1-2, the full variable domain reads DAMVIQNPRYQVTQFGKPVTLSCSQTLNHNVMYWYQQKSSQAPKLLFHYYDKDFNNEADTPDNFQSRRPNTSFCFLDIRSPGLGDTAMYLCATSPDRTNYGYTFGSGTRLTVV.